This T cell receptor beta chain was documented in a study of blood T cell repertoires in COVID-19. Study-wide context: Samples taken during acute and convalescent COVID-19 were collected in the United States, Italy and Spain. The cDNA or gDNA used as material had been derived from T cells, B-cell-depleted T cells, or PBMCs.

The CDR3 sequence is 11 residues long. Between the trimmed V and J ends, which lost 5 bases and 8 bases, there was a span of 7 bases. Repertoires were generated with immunoSEQ multiplex PCR, while TCRdb's copy carries only in-frame clones and drops some. Of under 200,000 clones listed, about 86% are singletons. The rearrangement joins TRBV12-3 or TRBV12-4 to TRBJ2-1; D is ambiguous. This TCR derives from a woman between 65 and 79 years old with COVID-19, enrolled during active disease. The sequencing sample was made of peripheral blood. CDR3 bases: TGTGCCAGCAGTCTGGGCTATGAGCAGTTCTTC. As protein: CASSLGYEQFF.